This paragraph covers one TCR beta chain sequence. Its antigen remains unidentified. CDR1 and CDR2 (germline): SGHRS, YFSETQ. The length of the CDR3 is 15 residues. V lost 0 bases and J lost 4, with 11 bases in between. The data were taken from a study of shared clonotypes between healthy human individuals. General study points: Rarefaction analysis demonstrated incomplete sorted-subset sequencing notwithstanding large depth. When compared with the clonotypes that were shared by all four sorted-subset donors, the non-shared clonotypes turned out to have lower generation probabilities.

In the sorted-subset replicate PCRs, 150 to 250 ng DNA, around 32,000 T cell genomes, was used. Produced via immunoSEQ multiplex PCR; TCRdb's table is partial and in-frame only. The sample gives over a million clones, around 75% of which show up once; about 1.5% is in the top ten. Both subsets, CD45RA+ naive and CD45RA-negative memory, were split from the CD4+ cells. The TCR originated in a man between 18 and 35 years old in good health. V and J are TRBV5-1 and TRBJ2-1; D possibly corresponds to TRBD2 (6 bases). Sequences were obtained from memory CD4+ T cells sorted from blood. Subset given: CD45RA-negative fraction. The CDR3 loop is CASSLVALAYNEQFF. The CDR3 DNA follows: TGCGCCAGCAGCTTGGTAGCGCTAGCGTACAATGAGCAGTTCTTC.